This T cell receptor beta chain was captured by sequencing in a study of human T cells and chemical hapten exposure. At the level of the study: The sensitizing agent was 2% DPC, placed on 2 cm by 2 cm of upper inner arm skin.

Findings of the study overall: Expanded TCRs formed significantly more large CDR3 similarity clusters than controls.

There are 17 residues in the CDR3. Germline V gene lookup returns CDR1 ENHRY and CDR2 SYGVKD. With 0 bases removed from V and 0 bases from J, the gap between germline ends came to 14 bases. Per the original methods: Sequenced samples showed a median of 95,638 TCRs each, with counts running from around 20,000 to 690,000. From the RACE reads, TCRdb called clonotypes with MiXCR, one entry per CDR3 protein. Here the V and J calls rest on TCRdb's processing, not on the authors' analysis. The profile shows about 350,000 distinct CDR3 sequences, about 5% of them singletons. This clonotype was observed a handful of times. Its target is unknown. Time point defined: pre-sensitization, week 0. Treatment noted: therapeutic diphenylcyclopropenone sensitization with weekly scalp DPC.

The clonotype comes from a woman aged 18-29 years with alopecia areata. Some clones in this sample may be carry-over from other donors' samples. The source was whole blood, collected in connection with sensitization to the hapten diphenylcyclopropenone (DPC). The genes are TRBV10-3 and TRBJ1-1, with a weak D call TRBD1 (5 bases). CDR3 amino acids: CAISESGFGALNTEAFF. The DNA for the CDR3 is TGTGCCATCAGTGAGTCGGGGTTTGGGGCTTTGAACACTGAAGCTTTCTTT.